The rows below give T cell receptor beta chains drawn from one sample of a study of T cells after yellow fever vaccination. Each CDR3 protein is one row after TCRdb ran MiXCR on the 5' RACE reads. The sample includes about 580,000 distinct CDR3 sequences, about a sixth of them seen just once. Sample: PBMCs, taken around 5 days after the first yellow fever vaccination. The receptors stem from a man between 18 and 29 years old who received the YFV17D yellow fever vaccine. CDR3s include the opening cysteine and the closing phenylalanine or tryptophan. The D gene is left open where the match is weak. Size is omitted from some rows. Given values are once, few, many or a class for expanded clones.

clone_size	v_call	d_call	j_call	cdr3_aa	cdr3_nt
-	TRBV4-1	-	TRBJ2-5	CASSQAGGYQETQYF	TGCGCCAGCAGCCAAGCGGGGGGCTACCAAGAGACCCAGTACTTC
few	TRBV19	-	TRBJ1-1	CATREWMNTEAFF	TGTGCCACCCGGGAATGGATGAACACTGAAGCTTTCTTT
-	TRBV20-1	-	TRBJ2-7	CSARAGGAYEQYF	TGCAGTGCTAGGGCAGGAGGGGCTTACGAGCAGTACTTC
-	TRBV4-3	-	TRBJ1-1	CASSQDHRTLEDTEAFF	TGCGCCAGCAGCCAAGACCACCGGACCCTTGAGGACACTGAAGCTTTCTTT
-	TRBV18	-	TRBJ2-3	CASSETDTDTQYF	TGTGCCAGCTCAGAGACCGACACAGATACGCAGTATTTT
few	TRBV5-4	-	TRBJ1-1	CASTYGGAAEAFF	TGTGCCAGCACCTACGGGGGGGCCGCTGAAGCTTTCTTT
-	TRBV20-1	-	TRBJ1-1	CSAHPGSGTPEAFF	TGCAGTGCCCACCCTGGGTCGGGGACCCCTGAAGCTTTCTTT
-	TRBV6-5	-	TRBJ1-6	CASSYSTRGGFSPLHF	TGTGCCAGCAGTTACTCGACCAGGGGAGGTTTTTCACCCCTCCACTTT
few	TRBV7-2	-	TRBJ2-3	CASSFLPGRTDTQYF	TGTGCCAGCAGTTTTCTTCCGGGGCGCACAGATACGCAGTATTTT
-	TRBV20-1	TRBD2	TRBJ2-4	CSARDNGGAVDIQYF	TGCAGTGCTAGAGATAACGGGGGGGCCGTGGACATTCAGTACTTC
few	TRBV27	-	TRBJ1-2	CASSPAPEVVWNYGYTF	TGTGCCAGCAGTCCGGCCCCTGAGGTAGTGTGGAACTATGGCTACACCTTC
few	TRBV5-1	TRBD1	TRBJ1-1	CASSFGSTGSTEAFF	TGCGCCAGCAGCTTTGGTTCGACAGGGAGCACTGAAGCTTTCTTT
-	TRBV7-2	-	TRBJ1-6	CASSLGMTGANSPLHF	TGTGCCAGCAGCTTAGGGATGACAGGAGCTAATTCACCCCTCCACTTT
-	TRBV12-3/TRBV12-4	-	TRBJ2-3	CASSSREDADTQYF	TGTGCCAGCAGTTCGAGGGAGGATGCAGATACGCAGTATTTT
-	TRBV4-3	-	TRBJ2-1	CASSLEGGINNEQFF	TGCGCCAGCAGCTTGGAGGGGGGCATCAACAATGAGCAGTTCTTC
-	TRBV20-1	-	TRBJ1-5	CSATGAGNQPQHF	TGCAGTGCGACGGGCGCAGGCAATCAGCCCCAGCATTTT
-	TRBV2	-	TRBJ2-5	CASYREETQYF	TGTGCCAGCTACAGGGAAGAGACCCAGTACTTC
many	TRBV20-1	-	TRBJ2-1	CSAYSTGITSYNEQFF	TGCAGTGCCTATTCCACAGGGATCACCAGCTACAATGAGCAGTTCTTC
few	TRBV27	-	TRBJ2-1	CASSLGTQGSYNEQFF	TGTGCCAGCAGTTTAGGGACTCAAGGCTCCTACAATGAGCAGTTCTTC
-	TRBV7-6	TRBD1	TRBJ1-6	CASSRDRGLAPLHF	TGTGCCAGCAGCCGGGACAGGGGGCTCGCACCCCTCCACTTT
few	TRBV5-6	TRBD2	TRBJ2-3	CASSSPGLAGGRDTQYF	TGTGCCAGCAGCTCCCCGGGACTAGCGGGGGGTAGGGATACGCAGTATTTT
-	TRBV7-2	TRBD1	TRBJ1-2	CASSLGGDRGYTF	TGTGCCAGCAGCTTAGGCGGGGACAGGGGCTACACCTTC
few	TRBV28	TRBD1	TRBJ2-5	CASTPAGTGEETQYF	TGTGCCAGCACCCCAGCTGGGACAGGGGAAGAGACCCAGTACTTC
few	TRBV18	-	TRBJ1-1	CASSPRWERFEAFF	TGTGCCAGCTCACCACGTTGGGAACGGTTTGAAGCTTTCTTT
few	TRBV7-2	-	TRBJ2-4	CASKSPAKNIQYF	TGTGCCAGCAAAAGTCCGGCCAAAAACATTCAGTACTTC
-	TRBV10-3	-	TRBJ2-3	CAISPPPTGLTDTQYF	TGTGCCATCTCTCCACCTCCGACAGGACTCACGGATACGCAGTATTTT
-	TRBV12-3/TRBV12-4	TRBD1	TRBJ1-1	CASSSFLPTGDTEAFF	TGTGCCAGCAGTTCCTTTTTGCCGACAGGGGACACTGAAGCTTTCTTT
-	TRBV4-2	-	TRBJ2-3	CASSQEIGDTQYF	TGTGCCAGCAGCCAAGAAATTGGGGATACGCAGTATTTT
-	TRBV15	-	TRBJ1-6	CATSPGGRDSPLHF	TGTGCCACCAGCCCGGGGGGAAGGGATTCACCCCTCCACTTT
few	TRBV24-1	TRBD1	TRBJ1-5	CATKGQYNQPQHF	TGTGCCACCAAGGGACAGTACAATCAGCCCCAGCATTTT
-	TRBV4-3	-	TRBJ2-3	CASSQAAGPEDTQYF	TGCGCCAGCAGCCAAGCCGCAGGGCCGGAAGATACGCAGTATTTT
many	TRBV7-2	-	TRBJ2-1	CASTLIGLVYEQFF	TGTGCCAGCACCTTAATCGGTTTAGTTTATGAGCAGTTCTTC
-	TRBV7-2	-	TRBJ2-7	CASTRDFSYEQYF	TGTGCCAGCACCCGGGACTTTTCCTACGAGCAGTACTTC
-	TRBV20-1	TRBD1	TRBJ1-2	CSKGQEDYGYTF	TGCAGTAAAGGACAGGAGGACTATGGCTACACCTTC
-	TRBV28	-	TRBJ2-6	CASSEGESISGANVLTF	TGTGCCAGCAGTGAAGGGGAAAGCATCTCTGGGGCCAACGTCCTGACTTTC
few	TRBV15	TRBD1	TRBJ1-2	CATSTRWTGGQNGYTF	TGTGCCACCAGCACCCGCTGGACAGGGGGACAGAATGGCTACACCTTC
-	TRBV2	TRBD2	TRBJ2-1	CASSDPGLAVSYNEQFF	TGTGCCAGCAGCGATCCGGGACTAGCCGTTTCCTACAATGAGCAGTTCTTC
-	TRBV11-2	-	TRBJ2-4	CASSPRWGAKNIQYF	TGTGCCAGCAGCCCTAGGTGGGGAGCTAAAAACATTCAGTACTTC
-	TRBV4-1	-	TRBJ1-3	CASSHLSSGLRNTIYF	TGCGCCAGCAGCCACCTCAGTAGCGGGTTGCGAAACACCATATATTTT
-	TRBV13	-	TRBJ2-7	CASSLDGTGDEQYF	TGTGCCAGCAGCTTAGACGGCACCGGGGACGAGCAGTACTTC
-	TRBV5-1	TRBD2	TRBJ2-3	CASSFPGLAGGYTDTQYF	TGCGCCAGCAGCTTCCCGGGACTAGCGGGAGGATACACAGATACGCAGTATTTT